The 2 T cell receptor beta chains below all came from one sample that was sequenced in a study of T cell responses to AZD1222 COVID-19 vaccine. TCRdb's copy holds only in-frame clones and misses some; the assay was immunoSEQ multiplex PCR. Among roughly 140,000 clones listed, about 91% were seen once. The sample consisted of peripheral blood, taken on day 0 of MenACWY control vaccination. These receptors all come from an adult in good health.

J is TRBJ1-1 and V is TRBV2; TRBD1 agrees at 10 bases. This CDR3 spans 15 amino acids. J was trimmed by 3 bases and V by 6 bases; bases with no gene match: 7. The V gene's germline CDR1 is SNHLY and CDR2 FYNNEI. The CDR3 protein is CASRDRTGGDTEAFF. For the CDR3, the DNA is TGTGCCAGCAGGGATAGGACAGGGGGGGACACTGAAGCTTTCTTT. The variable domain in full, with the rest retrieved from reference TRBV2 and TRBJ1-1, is EPEVTQTPSHQVTQMGQEVILRCVPISNHLYFYWYRQILGQKVEFLVSFYNNEISEKSEIFDDQFSVERPDGSNFTLKIRSTKLEDSAMYFCASRDRTGGDTEAFFGQGTRLTVV.

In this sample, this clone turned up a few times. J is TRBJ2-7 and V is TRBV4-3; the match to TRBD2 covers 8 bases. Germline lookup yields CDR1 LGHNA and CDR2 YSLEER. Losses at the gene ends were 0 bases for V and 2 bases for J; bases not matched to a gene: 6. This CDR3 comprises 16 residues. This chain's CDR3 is CASSQDTRREAYEQYF. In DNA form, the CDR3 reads TGCGCCAGCAGCCAAGACACCCGGCGGGAGGCCTACGAGCAGTACTTC.